The rows below give T cell receptor beta chains drawn from one sample of a study of PD-1 blockade in classical Hodgkin lymphoma. Using immunoSEQ multiplex PCR, the repertoire was profiled, and TCRdb retains in-frame clones only, with some absent. The sample yields almost 85,000 clones, roughly 90% seen once. The source was peripheral blood mononuclear cells (PBMCs), collected at baseline. The receptors stem from a human donor with classical Hodgkin lymphoma. Each CDR3 is given with its conserved first and last residue. A D gene is named only where the DNA matches it firmly. Clone size appears in some rows only: once, few, many, or a class for an expanded clone.

j_gene: TRBJ1-5
abundance: .
d_gene: TRBD1
v_gene: TRBV27
CDR3nt: TGTGCCAGCAGTTCCGGACAGGGCGGTCAGCCCCAGCATTTT
CDR3aa: CASSSGQGGQPQHF

j_gene: TRBJ2-7
abundance: .
d_gene: .
v_gene: TRBV5-5
CDR3nt: TGTGCCAGCAGTCACGCAGGGGAGGAGCAGTACTTC
CDR3aa: CASSHAGEEQYF

j_gene: TRBJ2-1
abundance: .
d_gene: .
v_gene: TRBV2
CDR3nt: TGTGCCAGCAGTGAAGGGACAGACCAAATCTACAATGAGCAGTTCTTC
CDR3aa: CASSEGTDQIYNEQFF

j_gene: TRBJ1-4
abundance: .
d_gene: .
v_gene: TRBV10-3
CDR3nt: TGTGCCATCAGTGAGGTCGGGCAGGGGAGGGAAAAACTGTTTTTT
CDR3aa: CAISEVGQGREKLFF

j_gene: TRBJ1-4
abundance: .
d_gene: .
v_gene: TRBV4-3
CDR3nt: TGCGCCAGCAGCCAAGGGATGTGGGCAGCTAATGAAAAACTGTTTTTT
CDR3aa: CASSQGMWAANEKLFF

j_gene: TRBJ1-3
abundance: .
d_gene: .
v_gene: TRBV7-9
CDR3nt: TGTGCCAGCATACTTTCGGTTTCTGGAAACACCATATATTTT
CDR3aa: CASILSVSGNTIYF

j_gene: TRBJ2-1
abundance: once
d_gene: .
v_gene: TRBV11-2
CDR3nt: TGTGCCAGCAGCTTCTTGTCCTTGCGGGACCTTACCTACAATGAGCAGTTCTTC
CDR3aa: CASSFLSLRDLTYNEQFF

j_gene: TRBJ1-4
abundance: .
d_gene: .
v_gene: TRBV18
CDR3nt: TGTGCCAGCTCACCCTACGCCGCTCCTAATGAAAAACTGTTTTTT
CDR3aa: CASSPYAAPNEKLFF

j_gene: TRBJ2-6
abundance: .
d_gene: .
v_gene: TRBV19
CDR3nt: TGTGCCAGTAGTATGGGTTGGACGCCTGGGGCCAACGTCCTGACTTTC
CDR3aa: CASSMGWTPGANVLTF

j_gene: TRBJ1-4
abundance: many
d_gene: .
v_gene: TRBV30
CDR3nt: TGTGCCTGGAGTACAACAGCGGGAAAACTGTTTTTT
CDR3aa: CAWSTTAGKLFF

j_gene: TRBJ1-1
abundance: .
d_gene: .
v_gene: TRBV5-1
CDR3nt: TGCGCCAGCAGCTCCATAGACAGCAACACTGAAGCTTTCTTT
CDR3aa: CASSSIDSNTEAFF

j_gene: TRBJ2-7
abundance: once
d_gene: TRBD1
v_gene: TRBV5-6
CDR3nt: TGTGCCAGCAGCTTGTGGACAGGGGGCTACGAGCAGTACTTC
CDR3aa: CASSLWTGGYEQYF

j_gene: TRBJ1-1
abundance: once
d_gene: .
v_gene: TRBV2
CDR3nt: TGTGCCAGCAGGACCATCAGGGAGAACACTGAAGCTTTCTTT
CDR3aa: CASRTIRENTEAFF

j_gene: TRBJ2-7
abundance: .
d_gene: .
v_gene: TRBV29-1
CDR3nt: TGCAGCGTTGAAGACGGAGATTTCTACGAGCAGTACTTC
CDR3aa: CSVEDGDFYEQYF

j_gene: TRBJ2-7
abundance: .
d_gene: TRBD1
v_gene: TRBV28
CDR3nt: TGTGCCAGCACCGGGACAGAATACGAGCAGTACTTC
CDR3aa: CASTGTEYEQYF

j_gene: TRBJ2-2
abundance: .
d_gene: .
v_gene: TRBV2
CDR3nt: TGTGCCAGCAGTGACCAGGTGGCGAACACCGGGGAGCTGTTTTTT
CDR3aa: CASSDQVANTGELFF

j_gene: TRBJ1-4
abundance: .
d_gene: TRBD1
v_gene: TRBV6-6
CDR3nt: TGTGCCAGCAGCGGACCGGGACAGGGTAATGAAAAACTGTTTTTT
CDR3aa: CASSGPGQGNEKLFF

j_gene: TRBJ2-2
abundance: once
d_gene: .
v_gene: TRBV2
CDR3nt: TGTGCCAGCAGGGGTGGGGAATCTCTACGCAAGCCGAACACCGGGGAGCTGTTTTTT
CDR3aa: CASRGGESLRKPNTGELFF

j_gene: TRBJ2-1
abundance: .
d_gene: .
v_gene: TRBV4-1
CDR3nt: TGCGCCAGCAGCCAAGGGCTGACCCACTACAATGAGCAGTTCTTC
CDR3aa: CASSQGLTHYNEQFF

j_gene: TRBJ2-3
abundance: .
d_gene: .
v_gene: TRBV9
CDR3nt: TGTGCCAGCAGCGCCCACAGGGCAGATACGCAGTATTTT
CDR3aa: CASSAHRADTQYF

j_gene: TRBJ1-5
abundance: .
d_gene: .
v_gene: TRBV28
CDR3nt: TGTGCCAGCAGTTTACGGGGGTTTAGCAATCAGCCCCAGCATTTT
CDR3aa: CASSLRGFSNQPQHF

j_gene: TRBJ1-5
abundance: few
d_gene: .
v_gene: TRBV27
CDR3nt: TGTGCCAGCAGTCCAGTCAATCAGCCCCAGCATTTT
CDR3aa: CASSPVNQPQHF

j_gene: TRBJ2-1
abundance: few
d_gene: .
v_gene: TRBV4-1
CDR3nt: TGCGCCAGCAGCCAAGAGGGACTCGTCTCCTACAATGAGCAGTTCTTC
CDR3aa: CASSQEGLVSYNEQFF

j_gene: TRBJ2-3
abundance: .
d_gene: .
v_gene: TRBV2
CDR3nt: TGTGCCAGCAGGGCACGAGCGCCGTTGGATACGCAGTATTTT
CDR3aa: CASRARAPLDTQYF

j_gene: TRBJ2-7
abundance: once
d_gene: .
v_gene: TRBV7-2
CDR3nt: TGTGCCAGCAGCTCGGGCCCCTCCTACGAGCAGTACTTC
CDR3aa: CASSSGPSYEQYF

j_gene: TRBJ2-7
abundance: .
d_gene: .
v_gene: TRBV5-1
CDR3nt: TGCGCCAGCAGCTGGTTCGTGAATCCCTCCTACGAGCAGTACTTC
CDR3aa: CASSWFVNPSYEQYF

j_gene: TRBJ2-7
abundance: .
d_gene: TRBD2
v_gene: TRBV28
CDR3nt: TGTGCCAGCAGTTTTAGGCTAGCGGGAGACGAGCAGTACTTC
CDR3aa: CASSFRLAGDEQYF

j_gene: TRBJ2-7
abundance: .
d_gene: TRBD1
v_gene: TRBV29-1
CDR3nt: TGCAGCGTCAAGACAGGGGACTCCTCCTACGAGCAGTACTTC
CDR3aa: CSVKTGDSSYEQYF

j_gene: TRBJ1-2
abundance: few
d_gene: TRBD1
v_gene: TRBV10-3
CDR3nt: TGTGCCATCAGTGATTCGGGACAGGGGGCAAATCGGATAGTTTATGGCTACACCTTC
CDR3aa: CAISDSGQGANRIVYGYTF

j_gene: TRBJ2-3
abundance: few
d_gene: .
v_gene: TRBV18
CDR3nt: TGTGCCAGCTCACCCGCCGGGACAGCGGGCGATACGCAGTATTTT
CDR3aa: CASSPAGTAGDTQYF

j_gene: TRBJ2-7
abundance: .
d_gene: TRBD1
v_gene: TRBV2
CDR3nt: TGTGCCAGCAGTGAAGGGACAGGGGCCTACGAGCAGTACTTC
CDR3aa: CASSEGTGAYEQYF

j_gene: TRBJ2-7
abundance: .
d_gene: .
v_gene: TRBV7-2
CDR3nt: TGTGCCAGCAGCCTAATGGACCGTCACGAGCAGTACTTC
CDR3aa: CASSLMDRHEQYF

j_gene: TRBJ1-5
abundance: .
d_gene: .
v_gene: TRBV2
CDR3nt: TGTGCCAGCGCTGCCTCAGGGGAGGGTGGTCAGCCCCAGCATTTT
CDR3aa: CASAASGEGGQPQHF

j_gene: TRBJ2-3
abundance: .
d_gene: TRBD2
v_gene: TRBV4-1
CDR3nt: TGCGCCAGCAGCCAGGGTGGATCGGGAGGGCCCTTTGATACGCAGTATTTT
CDR3aa: CASSQGGSGGPFDTQYF

j_gene: TRBJ1-4
abundance: .
d_gene: .
v_gene: TRBV19
CDR3nt: TGTGCCAGTAGTATCGAGGTCCCCGACCAAACTCAGAATGAAAAACTGTTTTTT
CDR3aa: CASSIEVPDQTQNEKLFF

j_gene: TRBJ1-1
abundance: .
d_gene: .
v_gene: TRBV29-1
CDR3nt: TGCAGCGTTGTCTCCGGGGGAAACACTGAAGCTTTCTTT
CDR3aa: CSVVSGGNTEAFF

j_gene: TRBJ2-3
abundance: .
d_gene: .
v_gene: TRBV30
CDR3nt: TGTGCCTGTGAAACCTCTTACTTAACTAGCACAGATACGCAGTATTTT
CDR3aa: CACETSYLTSTDTQYF

j_gene: TRBJ2-7
abundance: .
d_gene: TRBD2
v_gene: TRBV14
CDR3nt: TGTGCCACTAGCGCGGGAGGGCCCTACGAGCAGTACTTC
CDR3aa: CATSAGGPYEQYF

j_gene: TRBJ2-2
abundance: .
d_gene: TRBD2
v_gene: TRBV9
CDR3nt: TGTGCCAGCAGCAAGTATAGCGGGAGGAGTCTATCGAACACCGGGGAGCTGTTTTTT
CDR3aa: CASSKYSGRSLSNTGELFF

j_gene: TRBJ2-1
abundance: .
d_gene: .
v_gene: TRBV4-1
CDR3nt: TGCGCCAGCAGCCAAGATTTGAGGGACAATGAGCAGTTCTTC
CDR3aa: CASSQDLRDNEQFF

j_gene: TRBJ1-1
abundance: .
d_gene: TRBD1
v_gene: TRBV11-3
CDR3nt: TGTGCCAGCAGCTTAGAACAGGGGACTGAAGCTTTCTTT
CDR3aa: CASSLEQGTEAFF

j_gene: TRBJ1-4
abundance: .
d_gene: TRBD1
v_gene: TRBV7-9
CDR3nt: TGTGCCAGCAGCTTCAACGACAGGGCATTTTTCTTTAATGAAAAACTGTTTTTT
CDR3aa: CASSFNDRAFFFNEKLFF

j_gene: TRBJ2-1
abundance: .
d_gene: TRBD2
v_gene: TRBV18
CDR3nt: TGTGCCAGCTCACGGGACTACGCTTACAATGAGCAGTTCTTC
CDR3aa: CASSRDYAYNEQFF

j_gene: TRBJ1-4
abundance: .
d_gene: TRBD1
v_gene: TRBV5-1
CDR3nt: TGCGCCAGCAGCTTGGGACAGGGGGGTGAAAAACTGTTTTTT
CDR3aa: CASSLGQGGEKLFF

j_gene: TRBJ2-1
abundance: .
d_gene: .
v_gene: TRBV28
CDR3nt: TGTGCCAGCAGCTCGGGGGCGGCCTACAATGAGCAGTTCTTC
CDR3aa: CASSSGAAYNEQFF